These T cell receptor beta chains were read from a single sample in a study of T cells in pancreatic ductal adenocarcinoma. Assay used: immunoSEQ multiplex PCR; TCRdb lists only in-frame clones, some missing. This sample has roughly 100,000 clones, with 90% to 95% found just once. Material: PBMCs. The receptor set was obtained from a human donor with pancreatic ductal adenocarcinoma. Each CDR3 is given with its conserved first and last residue. Each record gives: V gene, J gene, CDR3 protein.

TRBV11-3	TRBJ2-3	CASSRGRGLTDTQYF
TRBV5-1	TRBJ2-2	CASSLDVTGGRELFF
TRBV6-1	TRBJ2-7	CASKVLAAYEQYF
TRBV2	TRBJ2-5	CASTLDRPQETQYF
TRBV7-9	TRBJ2-1	CASRLAESSYNEQFF
TRBV30	TRBJ2-1	CAWDRVSGNEQFF
TRBV6-4	TRBJ1-3	CASSVPYPGTASGNTIYF
TRBV7-2	TRBJ2-5	CASGSGGGETQYF
TRBV14	TRBJ2-7	CASSQAGISYEQYF
TRBV7-2	TRBJ2-5	CASSFHEGQQETQYF
TRBV7-2	TRBJ2-7	CASSLWGGSIRDEQYF
TRBV29-1	TRBJ1-1	CSVTGNTEAFF
TRBV28	TRBJ1-1	CASSFGIGQEAFF